The 26 T cell receptor beta chains listed next were all sequenced from one sample in a study of metastatic and nonmetastatic thyroid tumors. TCRdb recomputed clones from the PCR reads via MiXCR. The sample consists of around 26,000 clones, about an eighth of them appearing once. Every patient underwent thyroid surgery untreated. The specimen sequenced was blood. The receptor source for this set is a female donor with papillary thyroid cancer or a benign thyroid nodule (not recorded which). Some clones in this sample may be carry-over from other donors' samples.

This clone has a single count. This chain links TRBV9 with TRBJ2-3, with D perhaps TRBD2 (5 bases). CDR3 size: 17 residues. Looked up from germline, CDR1 is SGDLS and CDR2 is YYNGEE. Trimming took off 4 bases at V and 2 bases at J, with 20 bases between the two ends. The CDR3 here is CASSPLGSGCTTDTQYF. The DNA of the CDR3 is TGTGCCAGCAGCCCCCTAGGGTCGGGATGCACCACAGATACGCAGTATTTT.

Note on this clone: The identical CDR3 is also encoded by other nucleotide sequences in the sample. The rearrangement links TRBV9 to TRBJ2-7; D may be TRBD2 (6 bases). Germline values: CDR1 SGDLS, CDR2 YYNGEE. The CDR3 runs 15 residues. Trimming took off 0 bases at V and 3 bases at J, with 13 bases between the two ends. CDR3 coding DNA: TGTGCCAGCAGCGTAGATGGAGGGACGAACTACGAGCAGTACTTC. It encodes CASSVDGGTNYEQYF.

This clone was observed a single time. In DNA, the CDR3 is TGCGCCAGCAGCTTGCGGTTCTGCGGGGATTCACCCCTCCACTTT. As protein: CASSLRFCGDSPLHF. The rearrangement uses TRBV5-1 and TRBJ1-6; the D is unclear. Trimming took off 1 base at V and 8 bases at J, with 13 bases between the two ends. The CDR3 contains 15 residues. Germline V gives CDR1 SGHRS, CDR2 YFSETQ.

This clone was observed at least ten times. The chain combines TRBV28 with TRBJ2-1; D might be TRBD1 (5 bases). CDR3 length: 14 residues. V lost 5 bases and J lost 3, with 11 bases in between. The germline V gene encodes CDR1 MDHEN and CDR2 SYDVKM. The CDR3 DNA follows: TGTGCCAGCAGTAAATTCAGGGTCTACAATGAGCAGTTCTTC. Translation: CASSKFRVYNEQFF.

This clone occurred many times. One end of the junction fails to match germline, which may point to a read error. The rearrangement links TRBV7-9 to TRBJ2-1; tentatively, D is TRBD2 (6 bases). In germline, CDR1 is SEHNR, CDR2 FQNEAQ (reference sequence). The CDR3 extends over 12 amino acids. The CDR3 here is CASSARDSAWVF. The CDR3 nucleotides are TGTGCCAGCAGCGCCCGGGACTCCGCTTGGGTCTTC.

The table lists this clone with many counts. The genes are TRBV5-1 and TRBJ1-5; D gene uncertain. V gave up 1 base and J gave up 3 bases, with 14 bases separating them. Looked up from germline, CDR1 is SGHRS and CDR2 is YFSETQ. This CDR3 is built from 16 residues. CDR3 sequence reads: CASSLRTVWINQPQHF. The DNA of the CDR3 is TGCGCCAGCAGCTTGCGTACCGTGTGGATCAATCAGCCCCAGCATTTT.

The chain combines TRBV30 with TRBJ2-7, with a weak D call TRBD1 (6 bases). The germline V gene encodes CDR1 GTSNPN and CDR2 SVGIG (reference sequence). Trimming pared 4 bases from V and 4 bases from J, leaving 17 bases between. This CDR3 is built from 14 residues. The DNA for the CDR3 is TGTGCCTGGACAGGGCAGGGGAAGAGTTACGAGCAGTACTTC. Protein: CAWTGQGKSYEQYF.

This clone was seen many times. The junction departs from the called germline gene at one end, perhaps through a read error. This sample includes further DNA sequences coding for the same CDR3. The rearrangement uses TRBV5-1 and TRBJ1-6, with unresolved D. This CDR3 has 15 amino acids. Germline V lookup: CDR1 SGHRS, CDR2 YFSETQ. The CDR3 sequence: CASSTSGPNNSPLHF. The CDR3 DNA reads as TGCGCCAGCAGCACCTCCGGGCCGAATAATTCGCCCCTCCACTTT.

The sample holds many counts of this clone. V gene TRBV15 combines with J gene TRBJ2-1; TRBD2 matches at 12 bases. V lost 4 bases and J lost 6; bases outside the gene matches: 4. The CDR3 covers 15 residues. Looked up from germline, CDR1 is LNHNV and CDR2 is YYDKDF (reference sequence). The CDR3 sequence: CATSTRLAGVNEQFF. As DNA, the CDR3 is TGTGCCACCAGCACAAGACTAGCGGGAGTCAATGAGCAGTTCTTC.

The table lists this clone with many counts. The chain links TRBV11-2 to TRBJ2-7, with D perhaps matching TRBD1 or TRBD2 (7 bases each). The CDR3 has 15 residues. The germline gives CDR1 SGHAT, CDR2 FQNNGV. With 4 bases removed from V and 7 bases from J, the gap between germline ends came to 20 bases. CDR3 bases: TGTGCCAGCAGCTCAGGGGACAGCCGGGGGGAGGAGCAGTACTTC. Protein sequence: CASSSGDSRGEEQYF.

In its sample, this clone was seen many times. The V and J genes are TRBV20-1 and TRBJ1-5; D remains ambiguous. Germline V gives CDR1 DFQATT, CDR2 SNEGSKA (reference sequence). The CDR3 length is 14 residues. V was cut by 0 bases and J by 3 bases, with 9 bases left in between. The CDR3 nucleotides are TGCAGTGCTAGAGATACTGTGAACAATCAGCCCCAGCATTTT. This translates into CSARDTVNNQPQHF.

At least ten counts were recorded for this clone. V is TRBV4-2 and J is TRBJ1-3; weak D call: TRBD1 (5 bases). This CDR3 comprises 18 residues. V was cut by 0 bases and J by 0 bases, with 15 bases left in between. CDR1 LGHNA and CDR2 YNFKEQ come from the germline V gene. CDR3 protein: CASSQDRPSGGSGNTIYF. The CDR3 coding sequence is TGTGCCAGCAGCCAAGACCGGCCAAGTGGGGGCTCTGGAAACACCATATATTTT.

The chain employs TRBV28 and TRBJ1-1; maybe TRBD1 (5 bases). Germline values: CDR1 MDHEN, CDR2 SYDVKM. The V gene lost 5 bases and the J gene lost 4 bases, with 17 bases spanning the gap. The CDR3 covers 15 residues. Here the CDR3 DNA reads TGTGCCAGCAGTATACTGGGGGGTGTGATCACTGAAGCTTTCTTT. Translated, it gives CASSILGGVITEAFF.

This clone was observed many times. The rearrangement joins TRBV20-1 to TRBJ2-1; D is possibly TRBD2 (6 bases). V lost 6 bases, J lost 3 bases, and 15 bases lay in between. Per the germline V gene, CDR1 is DFQATT and CDR2 is SNEGSKA (reference sequence). The CDR3 is 14 amino acids. CDR3 in amino acids: CSAPTWRDYNEQFF. In nucleotides, the CDR3 is TGCAGTGCACCAACCTGGCGGGACTACAATGAGCAGTTCTTC.

This chain uses TRBV6-2 or TRBV6-3 with TRBJ2-7, with D hard to call. With 2 bases removed from V and 3 bases from J, the gap between germline ends came to 8 bases. CDR1 is MNHEY, CDR2 SVGEGT, per germline. The CDR3 contains 13 residues. The CDR3 sequence is CASSYGEIYEQYF. CDR3 nucleotides: TGTGCCAGCAGTTACGGTGAAATCTACGAGCAGTACTTC.

This clone has ten or more counts. The chain recombines TRBV7-9 with TRBJ2-1, with 9 bases aligning to TRBD2. J was trimmed by 15 bases and V by 3 bases; bases with no gene match: 9. The CDR3 covers 13 residues. Germline V gives CDR1 SEHNR, CDR2 FQNEAQ (reference sequence). CDR3: CASSFFLAGVLFF. CDR3 sequence (DNA): TGTGCCAGCAGCTTCTTCTTAGCGGGAGTGCTGTTCTTC. Complete variable domain (other parts from reference TRBV7-9 and TRBJ2-1): DTGVSQNPRHKITKRGQNVTFRCDPISEHNRLYWYRQTLGQGPEFLTYFQNEAQLEKSRLLSDRFSAERPKGSFSTLEIQRTEQGDSAMYLCASSFFLAGVLFFGPGTRLTVL.

Many counts were recorded for this clone. The gene calls are TRBV5-5 and TRBJ2-5, with unresolved D. The CDR3 length is 13 residues. Germline V lookup: CDR1 SGHKS, CDR2 YYEKEE (reference sequence). Trimming removed 2 bases from V and 3 bases from J, with 8 bases in between. The DNA for the CDR3 is TGTGCCAGCAGCTTCTGGCAGGAAGAGACCCAGTACTTC. Amino acids: CASSFWQEETQYF. Complete variable domain (other parts from reference TRBV5-5 and TRBJ2-5): DAGVTQSPTHLIKTRGQQVTLRCSPISGHKSVSWYQQVLGQGPQFIFQYYEKEERGRGNFPDRFSARQFPNYSSELNVNALLLGDSALYLCASSFWQEETQYFGPGTRLLVL.

The rearrangement joins TRBV11-2 to TRBJ1-1; 7 bases map to TRBD1. CDR1 SGHAT and CDR2 FQNNGV come from the germline V gene. CDR3 length: 15 amino acids. V gave up 5 bases and J gave up 5 bases; unmatched junction bases: 11. The CDR3 loop reads CASSPWTGGVTEAFF. In DNA, the CDR3 is TGTGCCAGCAGCCCCTGGACAGGCGGAGTAACTGAAGCTTTCTTT. Supplemented by reference TRBV11-2 and TRBJ1-1, the full variable domain reads EAGVAQSPRYKIIEKRQSVAFWCNPISGHATLYWYQQILGQGPKLLIQFQNNGVVDDSQLPKDRFSAERLKGVDSTLKIQPAKLEDSAVYLCASSPWTGGVTEAFFGQGTRLTVV.

The genes are TRBV6-5 and TRBJ2-5; weak D call: TRBD1 (6 bases). V shed 5 bases and J shed 2 bases, with 15 bases lying between them. This CDR3 comprises 15 residues. Looked up from germline, CDR1 is MNHEY and CDR2 is SVGAGI. The CDR3 loop reads CASSPLGGPQETQYF. The CDR3 nucleotides read TGTGCCAGCAGTCCGCTTGGGGGCCCTCAAGAGACCCAGTACTTC.

The chain is built from TRBV27 and TRBJ1-6; TRBD1 is a possible D gene (5 bases). This CDR3 comprises 16 residues. Trimming pared 3 bases from V and 7 bases from J, leaving 16 bases between. Germline CDR1 MNHEY, CDR2 SMNVEV (reference sequence). The CDR3 reads CASSFRGGMGNSPLHF. In DNA form, the CDR3 reads TGTGCCAGCAGTTTCCGGGGGGGGATGGGGAATTCACCCCTCCACTTT.

This sequence joins TRBV20-1 and TRBJ1-6; D unresolved. The germline CDR1 and CDR2 sequences are DFQATT and SNEGSKA (reference sequence). This CDR3 is 13 amino acids long. V shed 3 bases and J shed 6 bases, with 9 bases lying between them. The DNA for the CDR3 is TGCAGTGCTAGGCAGGACTCTAATTCACCCCTCCACTTT. Translation gives CSARQDSNSPLHF.

This clone occurred many times. V and J are TRBV4-2 and TRBJ1-4; the D is unclear. Trimming left V 0 bases short and J 8 bases short, with 13 bases between. In germline, CDR1 is LGHNA, CDR2 YNFKEQ. This CDR3 comprises 15 residues. In DNA, the CDR3 is TGTGCCAGCAGCCAAGAGTCAGGACGCGTAGAAAAACTGTTTTTT. Its translation is CASSQESGRVEKLFF.

The table lists this clone with many counts. The chain is built from TRBV29-1 and TRBJ2-7; D might be TRBD2 (7 bases). This CDR3 has 14 residues. CDR1 SQVTM and CDR2 ANQGSEA come from the germline V gene. V was pared by 0 bases and J by 3 bases, with 12 bases between. The DNA for the CDR3 is TGCAGCGTTGAAGACGAGGGGGGGGGCTACGAGCAGTACTTC. Amino acid sequence: CSVEDEGGGYEQYF.

This clone was seen many times. The rearrangement links TRBV20-1 to TRBJ1-1; D not certain. This CDR3 is built from 14 residues. CDR1 is DFQATT, CDR2 SNEGSKA, per germline (reference sequence). V lost 0 bases, J lost 1 base, and 9 bases lay in between. The CDR3 region is CSARDRQSNTEAFF. CDR3 DNA: TGCAGTGCTAGAGATCGGCAATCGAACACTGAAGCTTTCTTT.

The rearrangement uses TRBV6-4 and TRBJ2-1, with 11 positions matching TRBD2. Germline V lookup: CDR1 MRHNA, CDR2 SNTAGT. Trimming at V came to 2 bases and at J to 6 bases, leaving 0 bases not matched to a gene. The CDR3 covers 14 residues. The CDR3 nucleotides read TGTGCCAGCAGTGACGGGACTAGCGGCAATGAGCAGTTCTTC. Translated: CASSDGTSGNEQFF.

This clone was seen more than once but under ten times. A single base separates this from a much larger clone, so it may be a read error. The chain has TRBV5-6 and TRBJ2-1, with TRBD2 as a possible D gene (6 bases). V shed 4 bases and J shed 7 bases, with 12 bases lying between them. The CDR3 consists of 13 residues. The germline gives CDR1 SGHDT, CDR2 YYEEEE. This CDR3 reads CASSGRKWNEQFF. The CDR3 DNA sequence: TGTGCCAGCAGCGGGAGGAAGTGGAATGAGCAGTTCTTC.